Shown below are 5 T cell receptor beta chains from a single sample sequenced in a study of control samples from healthy donors and cancer patients (dated by TCRdb to about 2020). Libraries were made using the immunoSEQ multiplex PCR assay. TCRdb retrieved this table from immuneACCESS and kept in-frame rearrangements only. Not all clones are present; in checked studies, unresolved V genes account for under half, and no reason is known for the remainder. This sample is represented by roughly 120,000 clones; roughly 91% of them were singletons. Together, the top ten hold 1.5% to 2% of the sample. The source material was PBMCs. Source of these receptors: a man over 45 with head and neck cancer.

This clone was found a few times. The chain links TRBV18 to TRBJ2-3; 8 nucleotides align to TRBD2. Trimming took 4 bases from V and 1 from J; bases not matched to a gene: 4. The germline CDR1 and CDR2 sequences are KGHSH and LQKENI. CDR3 size: 15 residues. For the CDR3, the DNA is TGTGCCAGCTCACTAGGTAGCGGGGGCACAGATACGCAGTATTTT. Its protein is CASSLGSGGTDTQYF.

The chain has TRBV7-2 and TRBJ2-2; 9 bases are shared with TRBD1. Germline V lookup: CDR1 SGHTA, CDR2 FQGNSA. CDR3 length equals 17 residues. J was trimmed by 6 bases and V by 2 bases; bases with no gene match: 10. The DNA for the CDR3 is TGTGCCAGCAGCTTATATTATGGGACAGGGAAGGCCGGGGAGCTGTTTTTT. Amino acids: CASSLYYGTGKAGELFF.

The CDR3 DNA sequence: TGTGCCAGCAGCCACTTAAAAACCTACGAGCAGTACTTC. Protein: CASSHLKTYEQYF. The gene calls are TRBV11-1 and TRBJ2-7; the D is unclear. Between the trimmed V and J ends, which lost 5 bases and 2 bases, there was a span of 10 bases. Germline V gives CDR1 SGHAT, CDR2 FQDESV (reference sequence). The CDR3 contains 13 residues.

V usage is TRBV20-1 and J usage is TRBJ1-1, with D unresolved. In germline, CDR1 is DFQATT, CDR2 SNEGSKA (reference sequence). V lost 6 bases and J lost 1, with 9 bases in between. The CDR3 spans 12 residues. The CDR3 coding sequence is TGCAGTGCAAGTTCCGGGAACACTGAAGCTTTCTTT. Amino acids: CSASSGNTEAFF.

CDR3 sequence reads: CASRGGGTGYYGYTF. In nucleotides, the CDR3 is TGTGCCAGCAGGGGGGGAGGCACGGGGTACTATGGCTACACCTTC. The rearrangement uses TRBV6-5 and TRBJ1-2; D perhaps matches TRBD1 (5 bases). The CDR3 sequence is 15 residues long. CDR1 is MNHEY, CDR2 SVGAGI, per germline. V lost 6 bases and J lost 3, with 17 bases in between.